This T cell receptor (beta chain) came from a study of shared clonotypes between healthy human individuals. Sequencing was performed with immunoSEQ multiplex PCR; in TCRdb, only in-frame clones are kept and a portion is missing. Of about 2.1 million clones listed, roughly 91% are singletons. V trimming: 4 bases; J trimming: 7 bases; junction bases outside the gene matches: 11. This CDR3 comprises 16 residues. Per the germline V gene, CDR1 is LGHNA and CDR2 is YNFKEQ. Naive CD8 isolation took CD45RO-negative cells positively selected for CCR7 and excluded terminally differentiated effector memory CD45RA+ cells.

The sequencing sample was made of naive CD8+ T cells from PBMCs. This clonotype originated in a man between 18 and 35 years old in good health. Some clones in this sample may be carry-over from other donors' samples. J is TRBJ2-1 and V is TRBV4-2; 9 nucleotides line up with TRBD2. CDR3 in amino acids: CASSPGPGLASNEQFF. The DNA for the CDR3 is TGTGCCAGCAGCCCGGGACCGGGACTAGCCTCTAATGAGCAGTTCTTC.